The rows below give T cell receptor beta chains drawn from one sample of a study of beta chain features in type 1 diabetes. The assay was immunoSEQ multiplex PCR, and TCRdb's table has in-frame clones only and misses some. The sample shows under 850,000 clones, about an eighth of them seen only once. Sequencing used naive CD4+ T cells from blood. The source is a young man with type 1 diabetes. Both conserved end residues are part of each CDR3. The order of the fields is clone size, D gene, V gene, CDR3 protein. A D gene is named only where the DNA matches it firmly. The size entry is marked missing in some rows and otherwise reads once, few, many or a size class.

abundance: few
d_gene: NA
v_gene: TRBV2
CDR3aa: CASSIQGGNNSPLHF

abundance: NA
d_gene: TRBD1
v_gene: TRBV10-3
CDR3aa: CASWGQGASYEQYF

abundance: NA
d_gene: TRBD2
v_gene: TRBV10-3
CDR3aa: CAISSRLAGDQDTQYF

abundance: few
d_gene: NA
v_gene: TRBV4-1
CDR3aa: CASSQFVGGVTEAFF

abundance: NA
d_gene: NA
v_gene: TRBV19
CDR3aa: CASSRTANTEAFF

abundance: NA
d_gene: NA
v_gene: TRBV15
CDR3aa: CATSRPDTRNEQFF

abundance: few
d_gene: NA
v_gene: TRBV29-1
CDR3aa: CSVVGGLLNTEAFF

abundance: NA
d_gene: TRBD1
v_gene: TRBV2
CDR3aa: CASTGDSYEQYF

abundance: few
d_gene: NA
v_gene: TRBV7-9
CDR3aa: CASSRYATPDEKLFF

abundance: NA
d_gene: NA
v_gene: TRBV13
CDR3aa: CASSLEVGTTVTGELFF

abundance: NA
d_gene: TRBD1
v_gene: TRBV7-2
CDR3aa: CASSLELRQGREKLFF

abundance: few
d_gene: NA
v_gene: TRBV5-6
CDR3aa: CASSLERAPGAFF

abundance: NA
d_gene: TRBD1
v_gene: TRBV18
CDR3aa: CASSQGQGAGGYTF

abundance: few
d_gene: NA
v_gene: TRBV7-2
CDR3aa: CASSLTRGGETQYF

abundance: NA
d_gene: TRBD2
v_gene: TRBV10-2
CDR3aa: CASRDGLAETQYF

abundance: NA
d_gene: NA
v_gene: TRBV5-1
CDR3aa: CASSQEGGGNQPQHF

abundance: NA
d_gene: NA
v_gene: TRBV7-2
CDR3aa: CASSPGGGPSYNEQFF

abundance: NA
d_gene: NA
v_gene: TRBV5-1
CDR3aa: CASSLSSDGNQPQHF

abundance: NA
d_gene: TRBD1
v_gene: TRBV7-6
CDR3aa: CASSLVGTGAGNEQFF

abundance: few
d_gene: TRBD1
v_gene: TRBV6-4
CDR3aa: CASSLGTGSPYEQYF

abundance: few
d_gene: TRBD2
v_gene: TRBV5-1
CDR3aa: CASSQASGGDEQFF

abundance: NA
d_gene: NA
v_gene: TRBV4-1
CDR3aa: CASSQDSRGLALPTEAFF

abundance: few
d_gene: TRBD1
v_gene: TRBV6-1
CDR3aa: CASSTPGQGTSEQYF

abundance: few
d_gene: TRBD1
v_gene: TRBV10-3
CDR3aa: CAITTGEAAFF

abundance: NA
d_gene: TRBD1
v_gene: TRBV7-9
CDR3aa: CASSTQGVNTGELFF

abundance: NA
d_gene: NA
v_gene: TRBV6-4
CDR3aa: CASSEGGTDTQYF

abundance: NA
d_gene: NA
v_gene: TRBV6-1
CDR3aa: CASSSGSSTDTQYF

abundance: NA
d_gene: NA
v_gene: TRBV28
CDR3aa: CASTLGAQEGYTF

abundance: NA
d_gene: NA
v_gene: TRBV23-1
CDR3aa: CASHRTYNSPLHF

abundance: NA
d_gene: NA
v_gene: TRBV4-1
CDR3aa: CASSLTEGKETQYF

abundance: few
d_gene: TRBD1
v_gene: TRBV25-1
CDR3aa: CASSEGETGGWNTQYF

abundance: few
d_gene: NA
v_gene: TRBV11-3
CDR3aa: CASTRGVQETQYF

abundance: few
d_gene: TRBD2
v_gene: TRBV9
CDR3aa: CASSVGGTSGGETQYF

abundance: NA
d_gene: TRBD1
v_gene: TRBV12-5
CDR3aa: CASGWDRGRYEQYF

abundance: NA
d_gene: NA
v_gene: TRBV7-9
CDR3aa: CASSSLDSDDSPLHF

abundance: NA
d_gene: NA
v_gene: TRBV30
CDR3aa: CAWSVIPGGSYGYTF

abundance: few
d_gene: TRBD1
v_gene: TRBV5-1
CDR3aa: CASSSTGGNTEAFF

abundance: few
d_gene: NA
v_gene: TRBV7-9
CDR3aa: CASSSFGHPLGSYGYTF

abundance: few
d_gene: NA
v_gene: TRBV6-5
CDR3aa: CASSPRGRELFF

abundance: NA
d_gene: NA
v_gene: TRBV18
CDR3aa: CASSLGMDEQYF

abundance: few
d_gene: TRBD1
v_gene: TRBV9
CDR3aa: CASSIRDRENSPLHF

abundance: NA
d_gene: NA
v_gene: TRBV19
CDR3aa: CASSLGTDTQYF

abundance: few
d_gene: NA
v_gene: TRBV11-2
CDR3aa: CASSLQSRQYF

abundance: NA
d_gene: NA
v_gene: TRBV30
CDR3aa: CAWSGYEQYF

abundance: NA
d_gene: TRBD1
v_gene: TRBV28
CDR3aa: CASSLGTGPYNEQFF

abundance: few
d_gene: NA
v_gene: TRBV6-5
CDR3aa: CASSYSDREKLFF

abundance: NA
d_gene: NA
v_gene: TRBV19
CDR3aa: CASSTRQNDGYTF

abundance: NA
d_gene: NA
v_gene: TRBV9
CDR3aa: CASSVLGGVSAYNEQFF

abundance: NA
d_gene: NA
v_gene: TRBV7-2
CDR3aa: CASSQRKGLTNEKLFF

abundance: few
d_gene: TRBD1
v_gene: TRBV10-2
CDR3aa: CASRNRDRGLDEQFF

abundance: few
d_gene: TRBD1
v_gene: TRBV9
CDR3aa: CASSPGQSQETQYF

abundance: few
d_gene: TRBD1
v_gene: TRBV7-3
CDR3aa: CASSFDRGIDYGYTF

abundance: NA
d_gene: NA
v_gene: TRBV4-1
CDR3aa: CASSQAPLEQEYF

abundance: NA
d_gene: NA
v_gene: TRBV9
CDR3aa: CASSRVSGNTIYF